The 29 T cell receptor beta chains below were found in one sample sequenced in a study of shared clonotypes between healthy human individuals. Only CD45RO-negative cells positively selected for CCR7 counted as naive CD8 cells, so terminally differentiated effector memory CD45RA+ cells were excluded. Measured with immunoSEQ multiplex PCR; TCRdb has only the in-frame clones, and not every one. Of 2 million to 2.5 million clones in the sample, 93% were seen once. The sequencing input was naive CD8+ T cells from PBMCs. The source of these receptors is a man aged 18-30 years in good health. Some clones in this sample may be carry-over from other donors' samples.

The chain recombines TRBV6-5 with TRBJ2-7; D gene uncertain. From germline, CDR1 is MNHEY and CDR2 SVGAGI. The CDR3 is 15 amino acids. Trimming took 2 bases from V and 3 from J, leaving 14 bases between them. As DNA, the CDR3 is TGTGCCAGCAGTTACGCCGTCGGTTCGCTCTACGAGCAGTACTTC. This gives the protein CASSYAVGSLYEQYF.

The J gene is TRBJ2-1, the V gene TRBV29-1; 11 nucleotides line up with TRBD1. The CDR3 covers 13 residues. The germline gives CDR1 SQVTM, CDR2 ANQGSEA. The J segment lost 6 bases and the V segment lost 4 bases, leaving 2 bases of the junction unmatched. As DNA, the CDR3 is TGCAGCGTTGTAGGACAGGGGGCCAATGAGCAGTTCTTC. Its translation: CSVVGQGANEQFF.

This chain connects TRBV27 to TRBJ2-1, with 11 bases identical to TRBD1. The J segment lost 5 bases and the V segment lost 3 bases, leaving 12 bases of the junction unmatched. Germline values: CDR1 MNHEY, CDR2 SMNVEV (reference sequence). This CDR3 is 18 amino acids long. The CDR3 DNA reads TGTGCCAGCAGTTTGATTTCGGGACAGGGGGAATCCCACAATGAGCAGTTCTTC. The encoded protein is CASSLISGQGESHNEQFF.

About this clone: This specimen includes other DNA sequences encoding the same CDR3. V usage is TRBV5-6 and J usage is TRBJ1-1; unclear D gene. The V and J ends lost 3 bases and 0 bases respectively, with 6 bases between them. CDR3 size: 13 residues. The germline CDR1 and CDR2 sequences are SGHDT and YYEEEE. CDR3 in DNA: TGTGCCAGCAGCTGGTCATTGAACACTGAAGCTTTCTTT. Amino acid sequence: CASSWSLNTEAFF.

The rearrangement uses TRBV19 and TRBJ1-1; TRBD1 matches 9 bases. Germline values: CDR1 LNHDA, CDR2 SQIVND (reference sequence). The CDR3 loop spans 13 amino acids. V shed 6 bases and J 12 bases; nucleotides not matched to a gene: 11. The CDR3 DNA reads TGTGCCAGTAGCCCCCGGGACAGGGACGATACTTTCTTT. It yields the protein CASSPRDRDDTFF.

This chain links TRBV9 with TRBJ2-7, with TRBD2 matching 9 bases. J lost 6 bases, V lost 3 bases, and 7 bases had no gene match. This CDR3 is 14 amino acids long. Germline loops: CDR1 SGDLS, CDR2 YYNGEE. CDR3 protein: CASSEISGSPEQYF. The CDR3 DNA reads as TGTGCCAGCAGCGAGATTAGCGGGAGCCCCGAGCAGTACTTC.

This clone was observed once. This chain connects TRBV2 to TRBJ1-3, with 8 bases identical to TRBD1. Germline V gene data show CDR1 as SNHLY and CDR2 as FYNNEI. The junction had 6 bases not matched to a gene; V was cut back by 4 bases and J by 4 bases. This CDR3 spans 15 amino acids. CDR3 protein: CASSGTGLIGNTIYF. The CDR3 nucleotides are TGTGCCAGCAGTGGGACAGGGTTAATAGGAAACACCATATATTTT.

This chain uses TRBV27 with TRBJ1-5; 12 bases are shared with TRBD1. Germline V lookup: CDR1 MNHEY, CDR2 SMNVEV (reference sequence). This CDR3 is 16 amino acids long. Trimming cost V 6 bases and J 5 bases; bases outside gene matches: 8. For the CDR3, the DNA is TGTGCCAGCAGCACTCAGGGACAGGGGGCTGATCAGCCCCAGCATTTT. This gives the protein CASSTQGQGADQPQHF.

In this sample, this clone turned up once. The chain employs TRBV25-1 and TRBJ2-7, with D unclear. The CDR3 spans 9 residues. The V gene lost 3 bases and the J gene lost 6 bases, with 0 bases spanning the gap. Germline CDR1 reads MGHDK; CDR2 reads SYGVNS. The CDR3 DNA reads TGTGCCAGCAGTGACGAGCAGTACTTC. This encodes CASSDEQYF.

This clone was detected only a few times. The genes are TRBV29-1 and TRBJ1-1, with TRBD1 as a possible D gene (5 bases). The CDR3 totals 12 residues. From germline, CDR1 is SQVTM and CDR2 ANQGSEA. Trimming left V 7 bases short and J 6 bases short, with 15 bases between. The CDR3 nucleotides read TGCAGCGGAAGGGGCTTTACGGCTGAAGCTTTCTTT. Translated: CSGRGFTAEAFF.

The genes are TRBV27 and TRBJ2-1, with 7 bases that match TRBD1. The V gene end was trimmed by 5 bases and the J gene end by 2 bases; junction bases not matched to a gene: 9. The CDR3 has 16 amino acids. Germline V gene data show CDR1 as MNHEY and CDR2 as SMNVEV (reference sequence). As DNA, the CDR3 is TGTGCCAGCAGTCCCCCTACAGGGGTCGCCTACAATGAGCAGTTCTTC. This sequence encodes CASSPPTGVAYNEQFF.

The chain is built from TRBV4-3 and TRBJ2-5; 7 bases are shared with TRBD2. With 0 bases clipped from V and 5 bases from J, the junction kept 9 bases outside the gene matches. This CDR3 is built from 16 residues. Looked up from germline, CDR1 is LGHNA and CDR2 is YSLEER. The CDR3 nucleotides read TGCGCCAGCAGCCAAGATTGGGGCGGGAGTAGGGAGACCCAGTACTTC. As protein: CASSQDWGGSRETQYF.

The rearrangement uses TRBV5-3 and TRBJ1-1, with D perhaps matching TRBD1 (5 bases). TRBV5-3 is classed as an ORF, of uncertain function. The CDR3 runs to 13 residues. Trimming took off 9 bases at V and 6 bases at J, with 18 bases between the two ends. CDR3 DNA: TGTGCCACTAAACTCAGGGATTTATCTGAAGCTTTCTTT. Amino acid sequence: CATKLRDLSEAFF.

The gene calls are TRBV11-2 and TRBJ2-2; D ambiguous. Trimming took 6 bases from V and 4 from J, leaving 9 bases between them. Per the germline V gene, CDR1 is SGHAT and CDR2 is FQNNGV. CDR3 length: 13 residues. CDR3 in DNA: TGTGCCAGCAGGGCGGACGTCACCGGGGAGCTGTTTTTT. As protein: CASRADVTGELFF.

The chain joins TRBV6-6 to TRBJ2-7; TRBD2 is a possible D gene (5 bases). Germline lookup yields CDR1 MNHNY and CDR2 SVGAGI (reference sequence). With 10 bases removed from V and 2 bases from J, the gap between germline ends came to 15 bases. The CDR3 loop spans 13 amino acids. The CDR3 sequence: CATRGAPTYEQYF. CDR3 nucleotide sequence: TGTGCCACCCGGGGAGCGCCAACCTACGAGCAGTACTTC.

This sequence joins TRBV7-6 and TRBJ2-7; a weak D match, TRBD2 (5 bases). The length of the CDR3 is 14 residues. The V and J ends lost 5 bases and 4 bases respectively, with 15 bases between them. Looked up from germline, CDR1 is SGHVS and CDR2 is FNYEAQ. The CDR3 loop is CASSPESRGYEQYF. The CDR3, as DNA: TGTGCCAGCAGCCCGGAGAGTCGAGGGTACGAGCAGTACTTC.

The chain couples TRBV6-6 to TRBJ2-7, with TRBD1 matching over 8 bases. The CDR3 is 14 residues long. CDR1 and CDR2 from the germline V gene are MNHNY and SVGAGI (reference sequence). V was clipped by 4 bases and J by 3 bases; unmatched bases: 5. CDR3 DNA: TGTGCCAGCAGTTCCTTAACAGGGGGCTACGAGCAGTACTTC. Its translation is CASSSLTGGYEQYF.

The V call is TRBV27, the J call TRBJ1-1, with no clear D. From germline, CDR1 is MNHEY and CDR2 SMNVEV (reference sequence). This CDR3 region has 13 residues. Trimming took 3 bases from V and 5 from J, leaving 10 bases between them. CDR3 DNA sequence: TGTGCCAGCAGTTTTGTGGGGAGTACTGAAGCTTTCTTT. Protein product: CASSFVGSTEAFF.

V usage is TRBV27 and J usage is TRBJ2-7; D is perhaps TRBD1 or TRBD2 (5 bases each). Per the germline V gene, CDR1 is MNHEY and CDR2 is SMNVEV (reference sequence). CDR3 length equals 14 residues. V was shortened by 0 bases and J by 6 bases, with 12 bases between the two germline ends. CDR3 sequence reads: CASSLSFGASEQYF. As DNA, the CDR3 is TGTGCCAGCAGTTTATCGTTCGGGGCCTCCGAGCAGTACTTC.

The chain carries TRBV28 and TRBJ2-3, with D possibly TRBD1 on 5 matching bases. The CDR3 runs to 15 residues. CDR1 MDHEN and CDR2 SYDVKM come from the germline V gene. V lost 1 base to trimming and J lost 3 bases, with 11 bases between them. CDR3 nucleotides: TGTGCCAGCAGTTTATCGTGGGGCAGTACAGATACGCAGTATTTT. Protein product: CASSLSWGSTDTQYF.

This chain links TRBV7-9 with TRBJ2-7; TRBD2 aligns across 7 bases. The V segment lost 5 bases and the J segment 4 bases; nucleotides outside the gene matches: 20. From germline, CDR1 is SEHNR and CDR2 FQNEAQ (reference sequence). This CDR3 region has 18 residues. The CDR3 DNA is TGTGCCAGCAGCGGGGTTGGTTGGTCGGCGGGAGAGGGGTACGAGCAGTACTTC. It translates to CASSGVGWSAGEGYEQYF.

The rearrangement links TRBV5-8 to TRBJ1-1; D is unresolved. This CDR3 region has 15 residues. V was shortened by 0 bases and J by 0 bases, with 9 bases between the two germline ends. Germline V CDR1 and CDR2: SGHTS, YDEGEE. The CDR3 loop is CASSLAPGMNTEAFF. CDR3 nucleotides: TGTGCCAGCAGCTTGGCCCCAGGTATGAACACTGAAGCTTTCTTT.

As concerns this clone: Additional DNA sequences in this sample encode the identical CDR3. The gene calls are TRBV5-4 and TRBJ1-2; TRBD1 matches 10 bases. Germline V gene data show CDR1 as SGHNT and CDR2 as YYREEE (reference sequence). V gave up 4 bases and J gave up 4 bases; unmatched junction bases: 4. CDR3 length: 14 residues. The CDR3 nucleotides are TGTGCCAGCAGCACGACAGGGGGCGGCTATGGCTACACCTTC. Its protein product is CASSTTGGGYGYTF. Filled out from reference TRBV5-4 and TRBJ1-2, the complete variable domain reads ETGVTQSPTHLIKTRGQQVTLRCSSQSGHNTVSWYQQALGQGPQFIFQYYREEENGRGNFPPRFSGLQFPNYSSELNVNALELDDSALYLCASSTTGGGYGYTFGSGTRLTVV.

This chain connects TRBV5-1 to TRBJ2-1; D is unclear. The germline V gene encodes CDR1 SGHRS and CDR2 YFSETQ. The length of the CDR3 is 14 residues. Trimming removed 0 bases from V and 6 bases from J, with 10 bases in between. The CDR3 DNA reads TGCGCCAGCAGCTTGGCTGGGATCGGCAATGAGCAGTTCTTC. It encodes CASSLAGIGNEQFF.

In regard to this clone: Different DNA sequences within this sample yield the same CDR3. The V gene is TRBV5-6, the J gene TRBJ2-7, with a tentative D call TRBD2 (5 bases). The CDR3 totals 14 residues. V gave up 0 bases and J gave up 4 bases, with 11 bases separating them. Germline CDR1 is SGHDT and CDR2 is YYEEEE. In DNA, the CDR3 is TGTGCCAGCAGCTTGGGTGCCCGGACTTACGAGCAGTACTTC. Protein product: CASSLGARTYEQYF.

The V gene is TRBV7-9, the J gene TRBJ2-7; D ambiguous. Germline-derived CDR1 and CDR2 are SEHNR and FQNEAQ (reference sequence). Between the trimmed V and J ends, which lost 4 bases and 5 bases, there was a span of 6 bases. This CDR3 is built from 11 residues. This chain's CDR3 is CASSSFDEQYF. In DNA, the CDR3 is TGTGCCAGCAGCTCCTTTGACGAGCAGTACTTC.

The chain recombines TRBV30 with TRBJ1-1, with D perhaps matching TRBD1 (5 bases). The V end lost 8 bases, the J end lost 11 bases, and 15 bases lay between the germline ends. CDR3 size: 10 residues. CDR1 and CDR2 (germline): GTSNPN, SVGIG (reference sequence). CDR3 sequence reads: CAADSREAFF. CDR3 bases: TGTGCCGCCGACAGCCGTGAGGCTTTCTTT.

V gene TRBV5-4 combines with J gene TRBJ1-4, with a possible D match to TRBD1 (5 bases). V gave up 2 bases and J gave up 6 bases, with 14 bases separating them. The CDR3 runs to 15 residues. CDR1 SGHNT and CDR2 YYREEE come from the germline V gene (reference sequence). Here the CDR3 DNA reads TGTGCCAGCAGCTTCGGGGGAGAGGCGGATGAAAAACTGTTTTTT. Encoded protein: CASSFGGEADEKLFF.

This sequence joins TRBV4-3 and TRBJ2-7, with D unresolved. The CDR3 extends over 14 amino acids. Trimming removed 0 bases at V and 4 bases at J, with 10 bases between. Per the germline V gene, CDR1 is LGHNA and CDR2 is YSLEER. CDR3 DNA: TGCGCCAGCAGCCAAGATATCTCTTGGTACGAGCAGTACTTC. The encoded protein is CASSQDISWYEQYF.